The clone carrying this TCR beta chain was seen a handful of times. Antigen: not known. Each CDR3 protein is one row after TCRdb ran MiXCR on the 5' RACE reads. The sample consists of about 340,000 distinct CDR3 sequences, roughly an eighth of them appearing once. This sample is part of a study of identical twins. Study-wide points: A lower insertion count was a feature of abundant cord blood beta clonotypes, with no such feature in memory repertoires.

The germline V gene encodes CDR1 SEHNR and CDR2 FQNEAQ (reference sequence). The CDR3 totals 10 residues. Trimming removed 5 bases at V and 8 bases at J, with 4 bases between. Separately, the same data were catalogued under a study of yellow fever vaccine responses in identical twins.

This sequence originates from a woman aged 18-29 years in good health. Sequencing used CD8+ T cells sorted from blood. The chain recombines TRBV7-9 with TRBJ2-1; D unresolved. CDR3 sequence: CASSGHEQFF. In DNA form, the CDR3 reads TGTGCCAGCAGCGGGCATGAGCAGTTCTTC.